This T cell receptor beta chain is drawn from a study of cytomegalovirus exposure and HLA in healthy donors. Amplification used 60 Vbeta primers and 13 Jbeta primers. Generated by immunoSEQ multiplex PCR, the TCRdb table keeps only in-frame clones and is missing some. Of roughly 170,000 clones listed, just under 85% are singletons. CDR1 SGHNT and CDR2 YENEEA come from the germline V gene. J was trimmed by 4 bases and V by 2 bases; bases with no gene match: 5. The CDR3 consists of 15 residues. Worth noting for this clone: Its antigen is not known.

Study-level findings and limits: In the analysis, some V segments, TRBV6-2 and TRBV6-3 included, were excluded as indistinguishable.

The origin of this receptor is a girl aged 10-17 years in good health and CMV-seropositive. V gene TRBV11-3 combines with J gene TRBJ1-1; 9 bases map to TRBD1. Sequencing was done on a sample of PBMCs. This CDR3 reads CASSLTGTGSTEAFF. The DNA of the CDR3 is TGTGCCAGCAGCTTAACCGGGACAGGGTCCACTGAAGCTTTCTTT.